This T cell receptor (beta chain) was found in a study of blood T cell repertoires in COVID-19 (dated by TCRdb to 2018 to 2021). Context from the whole study: Samples covering the acute and convalescent phases of COVID-19 were provided by collaborators in the United States, Italy and Spain. The material from the prospective study consisted of cDNA or gDNA derived from T cells, B-cell-depleted T cells, or PBMCs. Deeply sampled blood TCRbeta repertoires from subjects exposed to, actively infected with, or recovered from COVID-19 were included in the dataset. The repertoires were made available in a free public database intended to serve as a resource for research on the immune response to SARS-CoV-2. The samples were drawn from two sources: the first 160 participants of the ongoing ImmuneRACE study, and 1,000 to 1,500 subjects contributed by 6 global collaborators. A de-identified subject ID, COVID-19 status, age in years and sex were almost always included in the sample metadata. Where available, HLA class I and class II types were taken from metadata supplied by the sample provider and were not determined by assay-based typing.

The immunoSEQ Assay, a bias-controlled multiplex PCR, was used to amplify TCRbeta CDR3 regions from genomic DNA. From the authors' description of their analysis: The number of nucleated cells in each sample was estimated by amplification of reference gene primers within the assay. Sequence reads were collapsed and filtered to measure the absolute abundance of every unique TCRbeta CDR3 rearrangement. For each sample, productive Simpson clonality was calculated by taking the square root of Simpson's diversity index across productive rearrangements. TCRdb took over this immuneACCESS table, retaining in-frame rearrangements with V and J assigned. Such tables are incomplete; in checked studies, under half of the missing clones stem from an unresolved V gene, and the remainder is unexplained. D and trimming come from the DNA, and the V and J calls and clone size come from that table. The sample table lists around 100,000 clones, 80% to 90% of them with a count of one. Together, the top ten hold about 30% of the sample.

This clone was counted between two and nine times. The clone's antigen remains unknown. Per-nucleotide qualities are absent, and no much larger clonotype sits a single base away. What the research found in general, with its limitations: How much clinical and demographic metadata was included differed by source and by participant, and the metadata was provided uncurated.

Including cysteine and phenylalanine, the CDR3 has 13 amino acids. Left in the record is the CDR3 DNA by itself, 39 bases read in frame from the first base. V is reduced by 5 bases and J by 7 bases, leaving a spacing of 12 bases between them. Per the germline V gene, SGHTA is the CDR1 and FQGNSA is the CDR2. Whole blood was collected in K2EDTA tubes by collaborating institutions according to the institutions' own protocols. For TCRbeta analysis, collaborator samples were shipped as frozen whole blood, as isolated PBMCs, or as DNA extracted from either sample type. This receptor was obtained from a woman older than 75 with acute or convalescent COVID-19. This receptor chain uses TRBV7-2 and TRBJ1-5; a tentative D match to TRBD1 spans 5 bases. The material sequenced was peripheral blood. The sequence in DNA is TGTGCCAGCAGCCTGACAGTTGGCCAGCCCCAGCATTTT. This yields the protein CASSLTVGQPQHF. With the portions outside the CDR3 filled from the reference TRBV7-2 and TRBJ1-5 genes, the complete variable region becomes GAGVSQSPSNKVTEKGKDVELRCDPISGHTALYWYRQSLGQGLEFLIYFQGNSAPDKSGLPSDRFSAERTGGSVSTLTIQRTQQEDSAVYLCASSLTVGQPQHFGDGTRLSIL.